A single T cell receptor beta chain is shown here with its context. Its antigen remains unknown. The sample belongs to a study of Ad26.COV2.S vaccination and SARS-CoV-2 variants. Background on the study: Ad26.COV2.S given intramuscularly, once or twice 56 days apart.

Germline V gene lookup returns CDR1 MDHEN and CDR2 SYDVKM. This CDR3 has 12 residues. V lost 6 bases and J 4 bases, leaving 7 bases between the germline ends. Clones were sequenced by immunoSEQ multiplex PCR, and TCRdb holds only the in-frame ones, with some missing. The data show about 390,000 clones, 70% to 90% seen once. Treatment in this sample: roughly 18 received Ad26.COV2.S at low or high dose, single or two shots; about 5 received placebo; per-sample allocation not given. Samples were taken on day 63 after the first vaccine or placebo injection. Study-wide results and caveats: Placebo recipients trailed vaccine recipients in spike-specific TCR breadth.

This clonotype was obtained from a person between 18 and 65 years old who received the Ad26.COV2.S COVID-19 vaccine or a placebo. The V gene is TRBV28, the J gene TRBJ1-5; D gene unclear. Specimen: peripheral blood, collected in a trial of Ad26.COV2.S vaccine versus placebo. The DNA for the CDR3 is TGTGCCAGCAGCCGAGGGAATCAGCCCCAGCATTTT. This gives the protein CASSRGNQPQHF.